Shown below are 4 T cell receptor beta chains from a single sample sequenced in a study of blood T cell repertoires in COVID-19. Libraries were prepared by immunoSEQ multiplex PCR; TCRdb keeps only in-frame clonotypes and omits some of them. The data hold about 150,000 clones, with approximately 80% observed a single time. The specimen was peripheral blood. These receptors all stem from a woman aged 55-70 years with active or convalescent COVID-19.

On this clone: Germline and junction disagree at one end, which may indicate a read error. V is TRBV28 and J is TRBJ2-1; 7 bases are a match to TRBD2. The CDR3 spans 22 residues. The germline V gene encodes CDR1 MDHEN and CDR2 SYDVKM. The CDR3 bases are TGTGCCTGCAGGTTTCCTTCCTGGGAGCGTCCGGGGGTGGGGGGGGAGAACAATGAGCAGTTCTTC. Protein product: CACRFPSWERPGVGGENNEQFF.

This chain links TRBV6-5 with TRBJ2-3; D is perhaps TRBD2 (6 bases). Germline V gene data show CDR1 as MNHEY and CDR2 as SVGAGI. There are 13 residues in the CDR3. The V end was cut by 4 bases, the J end by 4 bases, with 9 bases between. CDR3 sequence: CASSSGVPDTQYF. The CDR3 bases are TGTGCCAGCAGTTCGGGGGTTCCAGATACGCAGTATTTT.

J is TRBJ2-7 and V is TRBV6-5; maybe TRBD2 (5 bases). Trimming cost V 6 bases and J 4 bases, with 13 bases left between them. There are 13 residues in the CDR3. The germline CDR1 and CDR2 sequences are MNHEY and SVGAGI. CDR3 residues: CASRRPGLYEQYV. The CDR3 DNA is TGTGCCAGCAGACGGCCGGGGTTATACGAGCAGTACGTC.

The genes are TRBV29-1 and TRBJ2-1; 7 bases fit TRBD2. The CDR3 loop spans 15 amino acids. The junction had 10 bases not matched to a gene; V was cut back by 4 bases and J by 4 bases. Germline loops: CDR1 SQVTM, CDR2 ANQGSEA. CDR3 DNA sequence: TGCAGCGTTGCCCTCGGGGGGAAGGGGTACAATGAGCAGTTCTTC. Translating it yields CSVALGGKGYNEQFF.